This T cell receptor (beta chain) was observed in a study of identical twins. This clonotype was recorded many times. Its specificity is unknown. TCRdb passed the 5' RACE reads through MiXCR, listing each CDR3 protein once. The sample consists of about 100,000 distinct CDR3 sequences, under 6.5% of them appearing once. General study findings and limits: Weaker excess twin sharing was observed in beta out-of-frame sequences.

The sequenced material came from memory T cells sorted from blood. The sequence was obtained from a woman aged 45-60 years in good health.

The CDR3 here is CASSLASRGPEAFF. The CDR3 DNA reads as TGCGCCAGCAGCTTGGCGAGCAGGGGCCCTGAAGCTTTCTTT. The chain links TRBV5-1 to TRBJ1-1; perhaps TRBD1 as D (6 bases). Germline V gene sequence: CDR1 SGHRS, CDR2 YFSETQ. V dropped 0 bases and J dropped 6 bases, with 12 bases sitting between them. CDR3 length: 14 residues.